Listed below are T cell receptor beta chains from one sample, sequenced in a study of T cell responses to AZD1222 COVID-19 vaccine. Clones were read by immunoSEQ multiplex PCR, and TCRdb kept only the in-frame ones, dropping some. The sample records around 84,000 clones, under 95% being singletons. The sample in question was peripheral blood, obtained on day 0 of MenACWY control vaccination. These receptor sequences come from an adult in good health. Both conserved end residues are part of each CDR3. A D gene is named only where the DNA matches it firmly. Expanded clones are given a class, and other clones once, few, many or no size at all.

clone size: -; D gene: -; V gene: TRBV19; J gene: TRBJ1-5; CDR3 DNA: TGTGCCAGTAGTATACATGGTACAAATCAGCCCCAGCATTTT; CDR3 protein: CASSIHGTNQPQHF
clone size: -; D gene: -; V gene: TRBV7-9; J gene: TRBJ2-1; CDR3 DNA: TGTGCCAGCAGCTTAGCCGGACAAGTTGAGCAGTTCTTC; CDR3 protein: CASSLAGQVEQFF
clone size: -; D gene: -; V gene: TRBV28; J gene: TRBJ1-2; CDR3 DNA: TGTGCCAGCAGTTTGTCAGGCAACGGCTACACCTTC; CDR3 protein: CASSLSGNGYTF
clone size: -; D gene: -; V gene: TRBV28; J gene: TRBJ1-5; CDR3 DNA: TGTGCCACCCTGGGGGGTTACTATAGCAATCAGCCCCAGCATTTT; CDR3 protein: CATLGGYYSNQPQHF
clone size: once; D gene: -; V gene: TRBV3-1/TRBV3-2; J gene: TRBJ1-5; CDR3 DNA: TGTGCCAGCAGCCAAGACACCACGGTACATCAGCCCCAGCATTTT; CDR3 protein: CASSQDTTVHQPQHF
clone size: -; D gene: TRBD2; V gene: TRBV14; J gene: TRBJ2-3; CDR3 DNA: TGTGCCAGCAGCCAAGATAAACGGCTAGCGGGCACAGATACGCAGTATTTT; CDR3 protein: CASSQDKRLAGTDTQYF
clone size: -; D gene: -; V gene: TRBV15; J gene: TRBJ1-5; CDR3 DNA: TGTGCCACCAGCAGAGATCAATCGGGTCAGCCCCAGCATTTT; CDR3 protein: CATSRDQSGQPQHF
clone size: -; D gene: -; V gene: TRBV11-2; J gene: TRBJ2-5; CDR3 DNA: TGTGCCAGCAGCCCCGACGCCACAAGAGCGGCCCAGTACTTC; CDR3 protein: CASSPDATRAAQYF
clone size: -; D gene: -; V gene: TRBV19; J gene: TRBJ1-1; CDR3 DNA: TGTGCCAGTAGTGACCCGACAGCTGTATCTACTGAAGCTTTCTTT; CDR3 protein: CASSDPTAVSTEAFF
clone size: once; D gene: -; V gene: TRBV24-1; J gene: TRBJ1-5; CDR3 DNA: TGTGCCACCAGTCGGGGGGACAATCAGCCCCAGCATTTT; CDR3 protein: CATSRGDNQPQHF
clone size: -; D gene: -; V gene: TRBV28; J gene: TRBJ2-1; CDR3 DNA: TGTGCCAGCAGCTTGGGTTTGGGGGGCCGTCTTGAGAATGAGCAGTTCTTC; CDR3 protein: CASSLGLGGRLENEQFF
clone size: -; D gene: -; V gene: TRBV9; J gene: TRBJ1-4; CDR3 DNA: TGTGCCAGCAGCGTAGCGGAGGAGTCAAATGAAAAACTGTTTTTT; CDR3 protein: CASSVAEESNEKLFF
clone size: -; D gene: -; V gene: TRBV6-2/TRBV6-3; J gene: TRBJ2-2; CDR3 DNA: TGTGCCAGCAGTTACCGGCGGGGAGACACCGGGGAGCTGTTTTTT; CDR3 protein: CASSYRRGDTGELFF
clone size: -; D gene: -; V gene: TRBV9; J gene: TRBJ2-3; CDR3 DNA: TGTGCCAGCAGCGTAGCGGCCACAGATACGCAGTATTTT; CDR3 protein: CASSVAATDTQYF
clone size: -; D gene: -; V gene: TRBV5-1; J gene: TRBJ1-4; CDR3 DNA: TGCGCCAGCAGCCCGTCTTGGGGACCTAATGAAAAACTGTTTTTT; CDR3 protein: CASSPSWGPNEKLFF
clone size: -; D gene: -; V gene: TRBV6-5; J gene: TRBJ2-2; CDR3 DNA: TGTGCCAGTCAGAGGGGAACCAAAGACACCGGGGAGCTGTTTTTT; CDR3 protein: CASQRGTKDTGELFF
clone size: -; D gene: -; V gene: TRBV11-2; J gene: TRBJ1-5; CDR3 DNA: TGTGCCAGCAGCTTAAGGGAGGGGAATCAGCCCCAGCATTTT; CDR3 protein: CASSLREGNQPQHF
clone size: -; D gene: -; V gene: TRBV6-2/TRBV6-3; J gene: TRBJ2-7; CDR3 DNA: TGTGCCAGCAGCGCGAAGCCTTGGGAGCAGTACTTC; CDR3 protein: CASSAKPWEQYF
clone size: -; D gene: TRBD1; V gene: TRBV5-5; J gene: TRBJ2-5; CDR3 DNA: TGTGCCAGCAGCTCCGTAGGGACAGGGGGAGAGACCCAGTACTTC; CDR3 protein: CASSSVGTGGETQYF
clone size: once; D gene: TRBD2; V gene: TRBV7-2; J gene: TRBJ2-7; CDR3 DNA: TGTGCCAGCAGCCAAACGGGGGGGCCCGTCGAGCAGTACTTC; CDR3 protein: CASSQTGGPVEQYF
clone size: -; D gene: TRBD1; V gene: TRBV28; J gene: TRBJ2-7; CDR3 DNA: TGTGCCAGAGAGGGAGCTGCGGGGACAGGGGCTTTATACGAGCAGTACTTC; CDR3 protein: CAREGAAGTGALYEQYF
clone size: -; D gene: TRBD2; V gene: TRBV7-2; J gene: TRBJ2-1; CDR3 DNA: TGTGCCAGCAGCTTAGGCGGGAGAGTTCAGAATGAGCAGTTCTTC; CDR3 protein: CASSLGGRVQNEQFF